A selection of T cell receptor beta chains follows, all from one sample in a study of post-analysis software for immune sequencing data. A single record per CDR3 protein comes from TCRdb applying MiXCR to the PCR reads. Among approximately 440,000 distinct CDR3 sequences listed, roughly 45% were seen once. The specimen was blood. These receptors were taken from a girl aged 10 to 17 with multiple sclerosis. CDR3s include the opening cysteine and the closing phenylalanine or tryptophan. The D gene is left open where the match is weak. Clone size, where shown, is once, few, many, or a class for clones that have expanded.

clone_size d_call j_call v_call cdr3_nt cdr3_aa
few TRBD2 TRBJ2-1 TRBV7-2 TGTGCCAGCAGCTTCAATAGCGGGAGTGAGGATGAGCAGTTCTTC CASSFNSGSEDEQFF
. . TRBJ2-4 TRBV6-5 TGTGCCAGCAGTTACGGGCTACTAGCCAAAAACATTCAGTACTTC CASSYGLLAKNIQYF
. TRBD2 TRBJ2-5 TRBV20-1 TGCAGTGTAAGGGCGGGAGGCCCAGAGACCCAGTACTTC CSVRAGGPETQYF
few TRBD2 TRBJ2-5 TRBV24-1 TGTGCCACCAGTGATTTAACTAGTGGGGGGGACGTTGAGACCCAGTACTTC CATSDLTSGGDVETQYF
. TRBD1 TRBJ1-2 TRBV28 TGTGCCAGCAGTTTTGGGACAGGGGCCCCCTATGGCTACACCTTC CASSFGTGAPYGYTF
. . TRBJ1-4 TRBV4-3 TGCGCCAGCAGCCAAGATAGAAAGGACGGGGATGAAAAACTGTTTTTT CASSQDRKDGDEKLFF
. TRBD1 TRBJ1-2 TRBV7-9 TGTTCTCAGGGGGACTATGGCTACACCTTC CSQGDYGYTF
. TRBD2 TRBJ2-7 TRBV7-9 TGTGCCAGCAGCGTCGGACTAGCGGGGCCCTACGAGCAGTACTTC CASSVGLAGPYEQYF
. . TRBJ1-1 TRBV3-1 TGTGCCAGCAGCCACTTGTCGGGCACTGAAGCTTTCTTT CASSHLSGTEAFF
few TRBD2 TRBJ2-3 TRBV27 TGTGCCAGCAGTGCCACGACTAGCGGGAGGGATACGCAGTATTTT CASSATTSGRDTQYF
. TRBD1 TRBJ2-3 TRBV5-1 TGCGCCAGCAGCTTGTCTGGACAGGGGGGCACAGATACGCAGTATTTT CASSLSGQGGTDTQYF
. . TRBJ1-4 TRBV11-2 TGTGCCAGCAGCTTAGAAGGAGGAGGGATTCGTGCTGAAAAACTGTTTTTT CASSLEGGGIRAEKLFF
. . TRBJ1-2 TRBV20-1 TGCAGTGCTAAGGTCGGCAGCTATGGCTACACCTTC CSAKVGSYGYTF
. . TRBJ2-4 TRBV18 TGTGCCAGCTCACCACCATCCCAGGGGAAAAACATTCAGTACTTC CASSPPSQGKNIQYF
. TRBD1 TRBJ2-5 TRBV7-2 TGTGCCAGCAGCCGTAGGACAGGGGAAGAGACCCAGTACTTC CASSRRTGEETQYF
. TRBD2 TRBJ2-1 TRBV7-2 TGTGCCAGCAGCACGGGACTAGCGGTTTACAATGAGCAGTTCTTC CASSTGLAVYNEQFF
few . TRBJ1-1 TRBV9 TGTGCCAGCAGCGTAGAGGTGGACAGTTACACTGAAGCTTTCTTT CASSVEVDSYTEAFF
. TRBD1 TRBJ1-4 TRBV5-1 TGCGCCAGCAGCGCCGCACTGGGACAGCTGGAAAAACTGTTTTTT CASSAALGQLEKLFF
. TRBD2 TRBJ2-3 TRBV7-3 TGTGCCAGCAGCTTATCAGCGGGAGGGCCATTGTTGGATGATACGCAGTATTTT CASSLSAGGPLLDDTQYF
. TRBD1 TRBJ2-2 TRBV29-1 TGCAGCGCCCGGACAGGGCCGAACACCGGGGAGCTGTTTTTT CSARTGPNTGELFF
. . TRBJ2-3 TRBV4-3 TGCGCCAGCAGCCAAGATCGCGGGTTTCATCCAGATACGCAGTATTTT CASSQDRGFHPDTQYF
. TRBD2 TRBJ2-6 TRBV28 TGTGCCAGCAGTCAAAGTTATATGGCGGGAGACTTCCTATCTGGGGCCAACGTCCTGACTTTC CASSQSYMAGDFLSGANVLTF
. TRBD2 TRBJ2-1 TRBV20-1 TGCAGTGCTAGCAGAGCGGGGAATCCCTACAATGAGCAGTTCTTC CSASRAGNPYNEQFF
. TRBD2 TRBJ2-3 TRBV24-1 TGTGCCACCAGCCGACTAGCGGGAGGGTTGGATACGCAGTATTTT CATSRLAGGLDTQYF
. . TRBJ1-2 TRBV7-2 TGTGCCAGCAGCCCCTCCGGTGGGCGGAACTATGGCTACACCTTC CASSPSGGRNYGYTF
. . TRBJ2-7 TRBV6-1 TGTGCCAGCAGTGCCCCCACCGAGGGCGGACCCTACGAGCAGTACTTC CASSAPTEGGPYEQYF
. . TRBJ2-7 TRBV12-5 TGTGCTAGGGGTTGGGGGCCCTACGAGCAGTACTTC CARGWGPYEQYF
few TRBD2 TRBJ2-7 TRBV7-6 TGTGCCAGCAGCTTAGCTCCATCGGGACTAGCGCCATACAATGAGCAGTACTTC CASSLAPSGLAPYNEQYF
. . TRBJ2-1 TRBV7-6 TGTGCCAGCAGCCCAATTCTTGGTCGGACGATAGACAATGAGCAGTTCTTC CASSPILGRTIDNEQFF
. . TRBJ2-1 TRBV10-3 TGTGCCATCAGTGCCGGAGAATACAATGAGCAGTTCTTC CAISAGEYNEQFF
. TRBD2 TRBJ2-5 TRBV9 TGTGCCAGCAGCGTAAGCGGGAGCCCTGGGGAGACCCAGTACTTC CASSVSGSPGETQYF
few . TRBJ2-7 TRBV15 TGTGCCACCAGCAGAGGGGAATCCTACTACGAGCAGTACTTC CATSRGESYYEQYF
. . TRBJ2-1 TRBV3-1 TGTGCCAGCGGACGGCAGGGGTACTCCTACAATGAGCAGTTCTTC CASGRQGYSYNEQFF
few TRBD1 TRBJ2-7 TRBV28 TGTGCCAGCAGTTTAATCCGGGACAGGGGTGGCGAGCAGTACTTC CASSLIRDRGGEQYF
few TRBD2 TRBJ2-1 TRBV24-1 TGTGCCACCAGTGATTTGTCAGGACTAGCGGACAATGAGCAGTTCTTC CATSDLSGLADNEQFF
. . TRBJ2-5 TRBV15 TGTGCCACCAGCAGAGATAAGTTGGTACAAGAGACCCAGTACTTC CATSRDKLVQETQYF
. . TRBJ2-4 TRBV11-2 TGTGCCAGCAGCTTAGGCAGGGCGGCCAAAAACATTCAGTACTTC CASSLGRAAKNIQYF
. TRBD2 TRBJ2-1 TRBV6-5 TGTGCCAGCAGATCGCCCGGGACTAGCGATGAGCAGTTCTTC CASRSPGTSDEQFF
. . TRBJ2-2 TRBV21-1 TGTGCCAGCAGTACCCATGGAGGCACCGGGGAGCTGTTTTTT CASSTHGGTGELFF
few . TRBJ2-7 TRBV7-9 TGTGCCAGCAGCTCCTTAATGCCCGAGCAGTACTTC CASSSLMPEQYF
few TRBD1 TRBJ1-6 TRBV12-3/TRBV12-4 TGTGCCAGCAGCCGGACAGGGCTGGATTCACCCCTCCACTTT CASSRTGLDSPLHF
. . TRBJ2-1 TRBV12-3/TRBV12-4 TGTGCCAGCTCCTCGCTCCGAGTTTTTCCAAGCTCCTACAATGAGCAGTTCTTC CASSSLRVFPSSYNEQFF
few . TRBJ2-3 TRBV7-2 TGTGCCAGCAGTTTTGGACTGAACACAGATACGCAGTATTTT CASSFGLNTDTQYF
. TRBD2 TRBJ2-1 TRBV13 TGTGCCAGCAGCTTAAGGTGGCTAGCGGGCAATGAGCAGTTCTTC CASSLRWLAGNEQFF